The 6 T cell receptor beta chains below come from one sample, sequenced in a study of blood T cell repertoires in COVID-19. Some clones are missing from TCRdb's copy, which holds only in-frame ones; the method was immunoSEQ multiplex PCR. The sample holds hundreds of thousands of clones, around 86% seen once. Specimen: PBMCs or T cells enriched from blood (not recorded which). These receptors were obtained from a man aged 55 to 70 who had recovered from COVID-19.

The chain combines TRBV7-2 with TRBJ2-7; no clear D gene. V was clipped by 5 bases and J by 4 bases, with 6 bases between them. The CDR3 is made up of 11 amino acids. Germline V gene data show CDR1 as SGHTA and CDR2 as FQGNSA. The CDR3 nucleotides read TGTGCCAGCAGCCCCCATTACGAGCAGTACTTC. It codes for CASSPHYEQYF.

The CDR3 nucleotides are TGCAGCGTTGGCGAGCGGCAGGGGGCAAATGGCTACACCTTC. Its protein is CSVGERQGANGYTF. J is TRBJ1-2 and V is TRBV29-1; 8 bases map to TRBD1. Germline lookup yields CDR1 SQVTM and CDR2 ANQGSEA. With V trimmed by 4 bases and J by 6 bases, 10 bases remained unmatched. The CDR3 totals 14 residues.

The rearrangement links TRBV28 to TRBJ2-3; 8 positions match TRBD2. This CDR3 spans 14 amino acids. J was trimmed by 2 bases and V by 7 bases; bases with no gene match: 5. Germline-derived CDR1 and CDR2 are MDHEN and SYDVKM. Here the CDR3 reads CASNIAGTTDTQYF. Here the CDR3 DNA reads TGTGCCAGCAACATAGCGGGAACCACAGATACGCAGTATTTT.

The V call is TRBV28, the J call TRBJ2-1, with TRBD2 matching 11 bases. J lost 5 bases, V lost 6 bases, and 6 bases had no gene match. Germline CDR1 is MDHEN and CDR2 is SYDVKM. This CDR3 has 15 amino acids. This chain's CDR3 is CASSHGLAGNNEQFF. The CDR3 DNA reads TGTGCCAGCAGCCACGGACTAGCGGGCAACAATGAGCAGTTCTTC.

The V and J genes are TRBV27 and TRBJ2-1; 11 nucleotides align to TRBD2. The germline CDR1 and CDR2 sequences are MNHEY and SMNVEV (reference sequence). The CDR3 is 18 amino acids. After removal of 5 bases from V and 2 bases from J, the junction contained 11 bases not matched to a gene. In DNA form, the CDR3 reads TGTGCCAGCAGTGCCGGGACTAGCGGAATGAAAACCTACAATGAGCAGTTCTTC. The encoded protein is CASSAGTSGMKTYNEQFF.

The V call is TRBV9, the J call TRBJ1-1; the D is unclear. CDR1 is SGDLS and CDR2 is YYNGEE in the germline V gene. Trimming pared 0 bases from V and 4 bases from J, leaving 13 bases between. This CDR3 comprises 15 residues. The DNA of the CDR3 is TGTGCCAGCAGCGTAGTTCCGGGGTTGGGCACTGAAGCTTTCTTT. Translated, it gives CASSVVPGLGTEAFF.